In this sample, the clone carrying this T cell receptor beta chain turned up a few times. The antigen remains unidentified. This record comes from a study of identical twins. Study outcomes and limitations: Cord blood's abundant beta clonotypes had fewer insertions, unlike memory repertoires. Models predicted too little out-of-frame TCR alpha sharing in monozygotic twins. Zero-insertion findings could be partly confounded by invariant cells (MAIT and iNKT cells).

In every case, the donor was a healthy Caucasian. TCRdb fed the 5' RACE reads into MiXCR, producing one record per CDR3 protein. The sample includes approximately 550,000 distinct CDR3 sequences, approximately 20% seen only once; the top ten take around 0.5%. In addition, the sample was reused for a study of yellow fever vaccine responses in identical twins.

The specimen was CD4+ T cells sorted from blood. The TCR comes from a woman under 30 in good health.

The CDR3 protein is CASSQVLAGANTGELFF. CDR3 bases: TGTGCCAGCAGCCAGGTACTAGCGGGTGCGAACACCGGGGAGCTGTTTTTT. This chain joins TRBV4-2 and TRBJ2-2, with 9 positions matching TRBD2. The junction had 5 bases not matched to a gene; V was cut back by 3 bases and J by 0 bases. The CDR3 covers 17 residues. Germline V CDR1 and CDR2: LGHNA, YNFKEQ.